The 29 T cell receptor beta chains below come from one sample, sequenced in a study of blood T cells in healthy people across ages. A second PCR of roughly 6 to 12 cycles used a sample-barcoded 5' primer and a J-beta primer mix. TCRdb passed the 5' RACE reads through MiXCR, listing each CDR3 protein once. The sample yields approximately 810,000 distinct CDR3 sequences, around 26% seen once. Sequenced sample: blood. These receptors were obtained from a woman over 75 in good health.

At least ten counts were recorded for this clonotype. A much larger clone differs from this one at a single base, so this may be a read error. V gene TRBV29-1 combines with J gene TRBJ2-7, with 9 nucleotides matching TRBD1. The CDR3 is made up of 15 amino acids. J was trimmed by 3 bases and V by 6 bases; bases with no gene match: 12. The germline V gene has CDR1 SQVTM and CDR2 ANQGSEA. CDR3: CSVTTGTGSSYEQYF. The CDR3 DNA sequence: TGCAGCGTGACTACCGGGACAGGGTCGAGCTACGAGCAGTACTTC.

At least ten counts were recorded for this clonotype. The chain links TRBV2 to TRBJ2-7; D gene ambiguous. Deletions cut 0 bases from V and 1 base from J, with 7 bases between. The V gene's germline CDR1 is SNHLY and CDR2 FYNNEI. This CDR3 region has 14 residues. CDR3: CASSEAGWSYEQYF. The CDR3 bases are TGTGCCAGCAGTGAAGCGGGCTGGTCCTACGAGCAGTACTTC.

The genes are TRBV6-2 or TRBV6-3 and TRBJ1-5, with a possible D match to TRBD1 (5 bases). The germline V and J ends were trimmed by 5 bases and 3 bases, with 14 bases remaining between them. This CDR3 is built from 15 residues. The V gene's germline CDR1 is MNHEY and CDR2 SVGEGT. The CDR3 DNA reads TGTGCCAGCAGTCGGGGAAAGGGGTTCAATCAGCCCCAGCATTTT. It codes for CASSRGKGFNQPQHF.

V gene TRBV27 combines with J gene TRBJ2-7; no firm D call. Germline values: CDR1 MNHEY, CDR2 SMNVEV (reference sequence). V gave up 6 bases and J gave up 2 bases, with 14 bases separating them. The CDR3 runs 14 residues. This CDR3 reads CASRPGSSPYEQYF. The CDR3 DNA follows: TGTGCCAGCAGACCCGGGTCCAGCCCCTACGAGCAGTACTTC.

On this clonotype itself: One end of the junction fails to match germline, which may point to a read error. The chain couples TRBV4-3 to TRBJ2-1; D may be TRBD1 (6 bases). CDR1 LGHNA and CDR2 YSLEER come from the germline V gene. The CDR3 has 14 residues. CDR3 residues: CTSSQLGTKREQFF. The CDR3 DNA sequence: TGCACCAGCAGCCAACTGGGGACAAAGAGGGAGCAGTTCTTC.

The CDR3 DNA reads as TGTGCCAGCAGCGCCAACATGAACACCGGGGAGCTGTTTTTT. This translates into CASSANMNTGELFF. The V call is TRBV9, the J call TRBJ2-2; unclear D gene. The CDR3 spans 14 residues. The germline V gene has CDR1 SGDLS and CDR2 YYNGEE. Trimming removed 3 bases from V and 1 base from J, with 7 bases in between.

The rearrangement links TRBV4-1 to TRBJ2-5, with 10 bases that match TRBD2. The CDR3 is 15 amino acids. Germline CDR1 MGHRA, CDR2 YSYEKL. V was clipped by 0 bases and J by 11 bases; unmatched bases: 9. The CDR3 coding sequence is TGCGCCAGCAGCCAAGATCACCTAGCGGGGGTTGAGCAGTACTTC. Translation: CASSQDHLAGVEQYF.

J is TRBJ2-5 and V is TRBV28; 10 positions agree with TRBD1. The ends lost 7 bases at V and 4 bases at J; junction bases unmatched: 6. The CDR3 extends over 14 amino acids. The V gene's germline CDR1 is MDHEN and CDR2 SYDVKM. CDR3 protein: CASKGQGRVETQYF. The CDR3 DNA reads TGTGCCAGCAAGGGACAGGGGAGGGTAGAGACCCAGTACTTC.

As regards this clonotype: A read error may produce the germline difference seen at one junction end. The chain carries TRBV27 and TRBJ2-7; tentatively, D is TRBD1 (5 bases). CDR3 length: 14 residues. The V gene's germline CDR1 is MNHEY and CDR2 SMNVEV (reference sequence). In nucleotides, the CDR3 is TGTGCCAGCAGTTTTAGGGGTTATGCCTACGAGCAGTGCTTC. It codes for CASSFRGYAYEQCF.

The sample holds many counts of this clonotype. This rearrangement joins TRBV20-1 to TRBJ2-1; tentative D call: TRBD2 (6 bases). The germline V gene encodes CDR1 DFQATT and CDR2 SNEGSKA (reference sequence). The CDR3 is 12 amino acids. With 3 bases removed from V and 15 bases from J, the gap between germline ends came to 18 bases. The CDR3 nucleotides read TGCAGTGCTAGTTCCGGGACTGCCGCGCGGTTCTTC. Amino acid sequence: CSASSGTAARFF.

This clonotype was observed many times. V usage is TRBV20-1 and J usage is TRBJ2-3, with 9 bases aligning to TRBD1. Germline CDR1 and CDR2: DFQATT and SNEGSKA (reference sequence). V gave up 4 bases and J gave up 5 bases; unmatched junction bases: 10. The CDR3 covers 15 residues. This CDR3 is CSAKSRTGAGDTQYF. CDR3 sequence (DNA): TGCAGTGCTAAATCGCGGACAGGGGCGGGAGATACGCAGTATTTT.

Many counts were recorded for this clonotype. CDR3 nucleotide sequence: TGTGCCAGCAGTTCAGGGACAGGGGCGGACGAGCAGTACTTC. Protein: CASSSGTGADEQYF. The V and J genes are TRBV6-5 and TRBJ2-5; TRBD1 matches at 10 bases. The better agreement between TRBJ2-7 and the DNA end casts doubt on the J call. The CDR3 totals 14 residues. Germline V gene data show CDR1 as MNHEY and CDR2 as SVGAGI.

The chain recombines TRBV4-2 with TRBJ2-1; 11 nucleotides match TRBD2. Germline CDR1 reads LGHNA; CDR2 reads YNFKEQ. J was trimmed by 4 bases and V by 3 bases; bases with no gene match: 5. The CDR3 runs to 16 residues. The CDR3, as DNA: TGTGCCAGCAGCCAGACAACTAGCGGGGGTTACAATGAGCAGTTCTTC. It yields the protein CASSQTTSGGYNEQFF.

In this sample, this clonotype turned up many times. The chain joins TRBV20-1 to TRBJ2-1; TRBD2 matches at 8 bases. The V segment lost 5 bases and the J segment 9 bases; nucleotides outside the gene matches: 6. This CDR3 is built from 12 residues. The germline V gene has CDR1 DFQATT and CDR2 SNEGSKA (reference sequence). CDR3: CSAVRGGPEQFF. The CDR3 DNA reads TGCAGTGCTGTTCGGGGGGGCCCTGAGCAGTTCTTC.

The table lists this clonotype with many counts. The chain couples TRBV11-3 to TRBJ2-7, with 8 bases lining up with TRBD1. The germline V gene has CDR1 SGHNT and CDR2 YENEEA. Losses at the gene ends were 4 bases for V and 5 bases for J; bases not matched to a gene: 10. This CDR3 has 15 amino acids. CDR3 coding DNA: TGTGCCAGCAGCTCAGGCATTAACAGGGGGGACGAGCAGTACTTC. This translates into CASSSGINRGDEQYF.

This clonotype appeared a single time. V gene TRBV20-1 combines with J gene TRBJ2-2, with 11 bases matching TRBD2. Per the germline V gene, CDR1 is DFQATT and CDR2 is SNEGSKA (reference sequence). CDR3 size: 15 residues. Germline trimming cut 6 bases from V and 1 base from J; bases unmatched to any gene: 4. CDR3 sequence (DNA): TGCAGTGCGGAGGGACTAGCGGAGAACACCGGGGAGCTGTTTTTT. Translating it yields CSAEGLAENTGELFF.

The CDR3 sequence is CASSNNRGGSEAFF. CDR3 DNA: TGTGCCAGCAGTAACAACAGGGGAGGTTCTGAAGCTTTCTTT. The rearrangement links TRBV12-3 or TRBV12-4 to TRBJ1-1; TRBD1 aligns across 7 bases. The CDR3 covers 14 residues. V trimming: 5 bases; J trimming: 6 bases; junction bases outside the gene matches: 9.

This clonotype was observed a few times. The CDR3 loop reads CATSDWPSETAQYF. The CDR3 DNA reads as TGTGCCACCAGTGATTGGCCATCAGAGACGGCCCAGTACTTC. This chain connects TRBV24-1 to TRBJ2-5; D is ambiguous. The CDR3 totals 14 residues. V lost 2 bases and J 9 bases, leaving 15 bases between the germline ends. CDR1 and CDR2 from the germline V gene are KGHDR and SFDVKD.

In its sample, this clonotype was seen many times. An end of the junction does not agree with germline; a read error may underlie this. The genes are TRBV20-1 and TRBJ1-6, with D unclear. The germline CDR1 and CDR2 sequences are DFQATT and SNEGSKA (reference sequence). CDR3 length: 15 amino acids. In DNA form, the CDR3 reads TGCAGTGCAAGAGTTGGGAGCTCCTATAATTCACCCCTCCACTTT. It yields the protein CSARVGSSYNSPLHF.

Concerning this clonotype: Possible read error: a much larger clone is one base away. This chain links TRBV20-1 with TRBJ1-2, with D possibly being TRBD1 (5 bases). Germline V lookup: CDR1 DFQATT, CDR2 SNEGSKA (reference sequence). This CDR3 is 13 amino acids long. V shed 5 bases and J shed 4 bases, with 14 bases lying between them. CDR3 protein: CSAAGGTTYGYTF. CDR3 in DNA: TGCAGTGCTGCGGGGGGGACTACCTATGGCTACACCTTC.

This clonotype was observed many times. DNA for the CDR3: TGCGCCAGCAGTGAGTCTAAGGGGTTCACAGATACGCAGTATTTT. It codes for CASSESKGFTDTQYF. This chain joins TRBV10-1 and TRBJ2-3, with D perhaps TRBD1 (5 bases). Germline V lookup: CDR1 WNHNN, CDR2 SYGVQD (reference sequence). V lost 0 bases and J 2 bases, leaving 9 bases between the germline ends. The CDR3 consists of 15 residues.

This clonotype was counted ten times or more. The V gene is TRBV4-3, the J gene TRBJ1-5; the D gene is possibly TRBD1 (6 bases). V was clipped by 1 base and J by 3 bases, with 10 bases between them. Germline-derived CDR1 and CDR2 are LGHNA and YSLEER. The CDR3 extends over 15 amino acids. CDR3 DNA: TGCGCCAGCAGCCAAGGAAACAGGGACAATCAGCCCCAGCATTTT. Encoded protein: CASSQGNRDNQPQHF.

On this clonotype itself: Being one base from a much bigger clone, this may be a read error. This sequence joins TRBV12-3 or TRBV12-4 and TRBJ2-5; D possibly matches TRBD1 or TRBD2 (6 bases each). CDR3 length equals 11 residues. DNA for the CDR3: TGTGCGACGGGGGCCTACAATGAGCAGTACTTC. This sequence encodes CATGAYNEQYF.

The chain uses TRBV10-2 and TRBJ2-5; D may correspond to TRBD1 or TRBD2 (6 bases each). V dropped 0 bases and J dropped 4 bases, with 15 bases sitting between them. The CDR3 spans 16 residues. Germline V gene data show CDR1 as WSHSY and CDR2 as SAAADI. CDR3 sequence (DNA): TGCGCCAGCAGTGAGTCGAAGGGGGGCAGGGGAGAGACCCAGTACTTC. Its translation is CASSESKGGRGETQYF.

This clonotype has ten or more counts. The chain has TRBV4-3 and TRBJ1-5; D not certain. Looked up from germline, CDR1 is LGHNA and CDR2 is YSLEER. The CDR3 runs 13 residues. V shed 0 bases and J shed 12 bases, with 12 bases lying between them. CDR3 in DNA: TGCGCCAGCAGCCAAGATTGGTCCTCCTACCAGCATTTT. This gives the protein CASSQDWSSYQHF.

The sample holds many counts of this clonotype. This CDR3 reads CASSAGPAQETQYF. The CDR3, as DNA: TGTGCCAGCAGCGCCGGACCGGCCCAAGAGACCCAGTACTTC. V is TRBV12-3 or TRBV12-4 and J is TRBJ2-5, with D unresolved. Trimming left V 6 bases short and J 1 base short, with 12 bases between. This CDR3 is built from 14 residues.

This clonotype was seen ten or more times. The chain uses TRBV9 and TRBJ2-4; possible D gene TRBD2, 6 bases. Per the germline V gene, CDR1 is SGDLS and CDR2 is YYNGEE. The V gene lost 4 bases and the J gene lost 8 bases, with 16 bases spanning the gap. The CDR3 has 14 residues. The CDR3 reads CASSPGLPTDIQYF. The CDR3 nucleotides are TGTGCCAGCAGCCCGGGACTGCCGACGGACATTCAGTACTTC.

This clonotype was seen at least ten times. The CDR3 bases are TGTGCCAGCAGTCCCCCCCGGGGGAGTTTACGCGAGACCCAGTACTTC. This translates into CASSPPRGSLRETQYF. V is TRBV12-3 or TRBV12-4 and J is TRBJ2-5; D is possibly TRBD2 (6 bases). Trimming stripped 5 bases from V and 5 bases from J, with 21 bases between. CDR3 length equals 16 residues.

Concerning this clonotype itself: A much more abundant neighbour one base away suggests this may be a read error. This chain uses TRBV12-3 or TRBV12-4 with TRBJ2-3; 10 bases agree with TRBD2. The CDR3 extends over 15 amino acids. Here the CDR3 DNA reads TGTGCCAGCAGTCCAGCGGGGGGGCCGCCAGATACGCGGTATTTT. Encoded protein: CASSPAGGPPDTRYF.